This T cell receptor beta chain emerged from a study of blood T cell repertoires in COVID-19. Study context: Italy, Spain and the United States were the sources of the convalescent and acute COVID-19 samples.

CDR3 length: 15 amino acids. After removal of 2 bases from V and 1 base from J, the junction contained 6 bases not matched to a gene. Looked up from germline, CDR1 is SGDLS and CDR2 is YYNGEE. Using immunoSEQ multiplex PCR, the repertoire was profiled, and TCRdb retains in-frame clones only, with some absent. Here the sample spans about 140,000 clones, roughly 80% being singletons. The clonotype was recovered from an elderly woman with acute or convalescent COVID-19. The gene calls are TRBV9 and TRBJ2-7; 7 nucleotides line up with TRBD1. Sample: peripheral blood. The CDR3 nucleotides read TGTGCCAGCAGCGTGAAAGGGGGCCAATCCTACGAGCAGTACTTC. It codes for CASSVKGGQSYEQYF.